This T cell receptor beta chain was observed in a study of CD8 T cells in ankylosing spondylitis. General study results and limits: Made up of fewer than 10 highly homologous variants, a TCR beta motif appeared characteristic of ankylosing spondylitis blood. Matched ankylosing spondylitis synovial fluid reportedly contained a significantly enriched population of disease-linked clones.

CDR3 length: 13 amino acids. V dropped 3 bases and J dropped 14 bases, with 14 bases sitting between them. On this clonotype itself: Its antigen is currently unknown.

MiXCR, run by TCRdb on the 5' RACE reads, gives a single entry per CDR3 protein. Of 250,000 to 400,000 distinct CDR3 sequences detected, approximately 10% appear once; the ten largest clones hold around 10%. The chain combines TRBV12-3 or TRBV12-4 with TRBJ1-6; D gene ambiguous. The sequencing input was blood, either unsorted or a sorted T cell fraction (not recorded which). The source of this sequence is a female donor with ankylosing spondylitis or in good health (not recorded which). The DNA for the CDR3 is TGTGCCAGCAGTTTTTCAGGATTCCCCACCCTCCACTTT. Translating gives CASSFSGFPTLHF.